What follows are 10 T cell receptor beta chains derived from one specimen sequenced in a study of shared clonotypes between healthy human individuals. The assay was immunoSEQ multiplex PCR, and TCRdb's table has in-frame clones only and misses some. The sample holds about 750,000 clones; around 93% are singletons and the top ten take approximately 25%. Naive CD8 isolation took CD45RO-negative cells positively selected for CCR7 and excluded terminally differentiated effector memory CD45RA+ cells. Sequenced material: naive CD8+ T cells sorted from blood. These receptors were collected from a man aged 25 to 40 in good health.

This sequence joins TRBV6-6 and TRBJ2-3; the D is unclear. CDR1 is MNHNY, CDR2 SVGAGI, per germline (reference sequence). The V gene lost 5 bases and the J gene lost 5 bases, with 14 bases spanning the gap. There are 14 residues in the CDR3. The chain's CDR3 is CASSPLSLGDTQYF. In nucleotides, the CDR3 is TGTGCCAGCAGTCCCCTATCCCTTGGAGATACGCAGTATTTT.

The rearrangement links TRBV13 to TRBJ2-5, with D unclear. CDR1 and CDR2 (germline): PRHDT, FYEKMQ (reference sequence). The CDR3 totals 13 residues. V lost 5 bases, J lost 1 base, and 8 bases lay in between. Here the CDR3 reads CASSPQVQETQYF. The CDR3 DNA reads TGTGCCAGCAGCCCCCAAGTCCAAGAGACCCAGTACTTC.

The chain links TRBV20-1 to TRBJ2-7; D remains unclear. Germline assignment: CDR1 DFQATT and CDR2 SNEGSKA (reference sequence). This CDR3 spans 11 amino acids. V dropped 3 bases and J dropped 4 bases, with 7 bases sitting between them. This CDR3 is CSASPGYEQYF. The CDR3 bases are TGCAGTGCTAGTCCCGGTTACGAGCAGTACTTC.

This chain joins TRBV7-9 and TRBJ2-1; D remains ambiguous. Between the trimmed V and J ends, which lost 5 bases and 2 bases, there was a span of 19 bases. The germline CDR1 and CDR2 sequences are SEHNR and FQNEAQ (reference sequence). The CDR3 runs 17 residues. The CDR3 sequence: CASSPADVQNPYNEQFF. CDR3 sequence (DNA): TGTGCCAGCAGCCCGGCGGACGTCCAGAATCCCTACAATGAGCAGTTCTTC.

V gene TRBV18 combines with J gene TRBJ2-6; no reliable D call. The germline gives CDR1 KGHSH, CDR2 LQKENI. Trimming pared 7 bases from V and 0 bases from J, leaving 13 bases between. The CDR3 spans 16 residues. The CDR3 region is CASFSTESSGANVLTF. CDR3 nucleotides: TGTGCCAGCTTCAGTACTGAGAGCTCTGGGGCCAACGTCCTGACTTTC.

CDR3 sequence reads: CASSYQRGADYEQYF. CDR3 sequence (DNA): TGTGCCAGCAGCTATCAGCGGGGGGCCGACTACGAGCAGTACTTC. The chain couples TRBV7-9 to TRBJ2-7; 9 nucleotides agree with TRBD2. With 4 bases clipped from V and 3 bases from J, the junction kept 7 bases outside the gene matches. The germline gives CDR1 SEHNR, CDR2 FQNEAQ (reference sequence). The CDR3 spans 15 residues.

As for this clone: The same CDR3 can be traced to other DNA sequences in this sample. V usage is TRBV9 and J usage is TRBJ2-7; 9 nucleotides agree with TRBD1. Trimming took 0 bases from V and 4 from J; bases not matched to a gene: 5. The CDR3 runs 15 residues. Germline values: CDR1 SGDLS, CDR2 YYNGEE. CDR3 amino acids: CASSVGTGGGYEQYF. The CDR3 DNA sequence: TGTGCCAGCAGCGTAGGTACAGGGGGCGGGTACGAGCAGTACTTC.

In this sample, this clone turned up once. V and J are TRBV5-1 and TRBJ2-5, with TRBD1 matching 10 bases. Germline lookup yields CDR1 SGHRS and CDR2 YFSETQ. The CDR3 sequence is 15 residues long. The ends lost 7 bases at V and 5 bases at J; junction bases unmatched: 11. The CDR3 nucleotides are TGCGCCAGCGGACCTTGGGACAGGGGTTTTGAGACCCAGTACTTC. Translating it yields CASGPWDRGFETQYF.

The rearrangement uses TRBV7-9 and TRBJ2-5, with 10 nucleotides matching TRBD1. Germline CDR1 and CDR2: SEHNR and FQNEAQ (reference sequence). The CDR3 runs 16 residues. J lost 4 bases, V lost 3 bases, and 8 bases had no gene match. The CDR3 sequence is CASSLQTGGFAETQYF. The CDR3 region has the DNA TGTGCCAGCAGCTTGCAGACAGGGGGCTTCGCAGAGACCCAGTACTTC.

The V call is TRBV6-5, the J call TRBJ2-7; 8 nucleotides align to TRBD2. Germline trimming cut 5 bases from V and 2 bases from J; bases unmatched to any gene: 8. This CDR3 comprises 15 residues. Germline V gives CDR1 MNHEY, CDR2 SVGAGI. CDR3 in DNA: TGTGCCAGCAGTCCCTACGCCGGGGGGGCCTACGAGCAGTACTTC. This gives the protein CASSPYAGGAYEQYF.